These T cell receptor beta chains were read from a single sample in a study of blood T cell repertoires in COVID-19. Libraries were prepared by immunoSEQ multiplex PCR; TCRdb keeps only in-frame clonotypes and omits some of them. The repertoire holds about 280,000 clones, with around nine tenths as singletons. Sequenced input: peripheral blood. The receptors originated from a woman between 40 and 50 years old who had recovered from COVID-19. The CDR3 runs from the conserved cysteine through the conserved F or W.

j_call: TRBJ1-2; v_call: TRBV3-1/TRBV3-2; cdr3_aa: CASSLQGVHGYTF
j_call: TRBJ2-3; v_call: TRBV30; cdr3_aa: CAWTGTDTQYF
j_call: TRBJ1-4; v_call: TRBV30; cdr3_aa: CAWSSSGATNEKLFF
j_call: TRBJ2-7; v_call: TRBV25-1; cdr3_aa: CASSASLRDYEQYF
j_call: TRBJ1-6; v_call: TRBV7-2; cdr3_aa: CASSLGLGGKVNSPLHF
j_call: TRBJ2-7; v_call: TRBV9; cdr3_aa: CASSKTSGSSYEQYF
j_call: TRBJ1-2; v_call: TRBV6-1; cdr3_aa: CASSEQGQGVYGYTF
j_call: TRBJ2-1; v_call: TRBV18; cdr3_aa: CASSPPGLAGDGQFF
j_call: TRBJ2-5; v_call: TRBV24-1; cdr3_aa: CASGQQETQYF
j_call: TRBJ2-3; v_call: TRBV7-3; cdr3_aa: CASSSTSGLGADTQYF
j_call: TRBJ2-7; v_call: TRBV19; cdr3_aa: CASSRTSGSYEQYF
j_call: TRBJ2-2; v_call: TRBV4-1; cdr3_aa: CASSQTGTSFVGELFF
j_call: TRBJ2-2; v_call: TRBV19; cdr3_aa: CASSTPSRGKNTGELFF
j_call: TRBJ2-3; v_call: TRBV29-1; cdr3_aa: CSVEGWRGSSTDTQYF
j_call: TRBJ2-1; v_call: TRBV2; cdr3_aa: CASSEAGGQINEQFF
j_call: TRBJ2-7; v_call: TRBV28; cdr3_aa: CASSPPGGPNHYEQYF
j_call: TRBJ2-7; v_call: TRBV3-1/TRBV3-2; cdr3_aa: CASSQRPGQGRNEQYF
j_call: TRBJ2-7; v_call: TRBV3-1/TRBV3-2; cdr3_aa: CASSQEDRGVNEQYF
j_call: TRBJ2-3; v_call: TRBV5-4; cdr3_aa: CASSSGQFSTDTQYF
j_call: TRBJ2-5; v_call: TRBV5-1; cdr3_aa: CASSLGQGEETQYF
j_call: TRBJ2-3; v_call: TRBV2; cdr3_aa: CASSLLGLAGGGSDTQYF
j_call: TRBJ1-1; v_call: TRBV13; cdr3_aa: CASSLMGQSEAFF
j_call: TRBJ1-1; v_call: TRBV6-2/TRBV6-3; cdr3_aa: CASSYAGDTEAFF
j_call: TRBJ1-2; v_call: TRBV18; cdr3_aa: CASSPTGDYGYTF
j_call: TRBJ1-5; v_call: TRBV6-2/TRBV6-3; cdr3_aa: CASSSPGQVVSQPQHF
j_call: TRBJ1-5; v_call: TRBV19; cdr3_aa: CASIPGQGNQPQHF
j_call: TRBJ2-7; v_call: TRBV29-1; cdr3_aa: CSVEYSPTEQYF
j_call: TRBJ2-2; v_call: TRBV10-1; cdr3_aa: CASSDRGNGELFF
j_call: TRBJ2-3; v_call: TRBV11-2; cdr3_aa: CASSPGSSGNTDTQYF
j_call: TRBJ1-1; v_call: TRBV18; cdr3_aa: CASSPRQINMNTEAFF
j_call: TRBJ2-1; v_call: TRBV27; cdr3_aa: CASSLPGNEQFF
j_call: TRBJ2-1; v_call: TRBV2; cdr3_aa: CASSVGVPVSNEQFF
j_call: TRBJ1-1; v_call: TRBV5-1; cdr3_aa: CASSLEGGFEAFF
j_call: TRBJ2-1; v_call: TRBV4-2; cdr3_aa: CASSQEFGPQRQFF
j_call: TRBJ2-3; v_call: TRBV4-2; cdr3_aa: CASSQDRISGGITDTQYF
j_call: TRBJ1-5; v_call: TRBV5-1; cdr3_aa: CASSLVGGDQPQHF
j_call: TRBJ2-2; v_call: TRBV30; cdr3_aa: CATGGLVNAGELFF
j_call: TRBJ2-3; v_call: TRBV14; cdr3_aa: CASSHKLAIDGTDTQYF
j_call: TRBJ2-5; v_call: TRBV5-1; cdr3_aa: CASSLESGGSETQYF
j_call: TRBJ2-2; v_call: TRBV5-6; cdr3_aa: CASSSIRDRVTGELFF
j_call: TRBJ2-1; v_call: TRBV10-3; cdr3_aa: CAISETLLAGGPVEQFF
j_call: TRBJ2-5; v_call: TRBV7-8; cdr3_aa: CASSYQTGGVETQYF
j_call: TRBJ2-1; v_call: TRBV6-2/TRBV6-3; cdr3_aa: CASSYDRREGLNEQFF
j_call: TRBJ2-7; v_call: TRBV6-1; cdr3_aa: CASSDRGRYEQYF
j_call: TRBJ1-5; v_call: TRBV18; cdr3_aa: CASQGTGDQPQHF
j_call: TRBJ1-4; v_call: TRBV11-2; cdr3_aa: CASSQSGQGSEKLFF
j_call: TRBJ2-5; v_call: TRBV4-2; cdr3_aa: CASSQQPDSQETQYF
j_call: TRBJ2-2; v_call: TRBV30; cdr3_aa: CACPGKDTGELFF